A single sample gave rise to the 15 T cell receptor beta chains below, sequenced in a study of blood T cell repertoires in COVID-19. The table came from immunoSEQ multiplex PCR; TCRdb's copy has only in-frame clones and leaves some out. Among some 670,000 clones, around 90% were seen once, and the ten largest hold approximately 0.3%. The specimen was peripheral blood. These receptors were obtained from a woman younger than 35 with acute or convalescent COVID-19.

This clone was counted a single time. The CDR3, as DNA: TGCGCCAGCAGTCACCCCGACGCGGGTGGGGATGGCTACACCTTC. Translation gives CASSHPDAGGDGYTF. This chain connects TRBV23-1 to TRBJ1-2; D is ambiguous. TRBV23-1 is given ORF status, its function remaining uncertain. V was trimmed by 3 bases and J by 6 bases, leaving 17 bases between them. This CDR3 comprises 15 residues.

The chain is built from TRBV12-5 and TRBJ1-2, with D possibly matching TRBD1 (5 bases). There are 17 residues in the CDR3. Germline loops: CDR1 LGHNT, CDR2 FRNRAP. Trimming left V 3 bases short and J 8 bases short, with 25 bases between. CDR3 region: CASGFTPLGGPGDGYTF. DNA of the CDR3: TGTGCTAGTGGTTTTACTCCACTTGGGGGACCGGGGGACGGCTACACCTTC.

The V and J genes are TRBV5-1 and TRBJ1-1; 8 nucleotides match TRBD1. Germline assignment: CDR1 SGHRS and CDR2 YFSETQ. V was pared by 4 bases and J by 3 bases, with 8 bases of the junction left unmatched. CDR3 length: 15 amino acids. The CDR3 sequence is CASSLRDRLYTEAFF. DNA of the CDR3: TGCGCCAGCAGCCTCCGGGACAGGCTTTACACTGAAGCTTTCTTT.

This rearrangement joins TRBV2 to TRBJ1-1; TRBD1 might be the D (5 bases). The V end was cut by 7 bases, the J end by 5 bases, with 17 bases between. The CDR3 runs to 14 residues. Germline values: CDR1 SNHLY, CDR2 FYNNEI. DNA for the CDR3: TGTGCCAGCACCTACAATGGGGGGAGTACTGAAGCTTTCTTT. This translates into CASTYNGGSTEAFF.

The chain links TRBV14 to TRBJ2-5, with 7 bases aligning to TRBD1. CDR3 length equals 16 residues. The trim removed 2 bases at V and 4 bases at J, leaving 10 bases unmatched. The germline V gene encodes CDR1 SGHDN and CDR2 FVKESK. In nucleotides, the CDR3 is TGTGCCAGCAGCCAACCACAGGGGCCCTGGGGAGAGACCCAGTACTTC. It codes for CASSQPQGPWGETQYF.

J is TRBJ1-2 and V is TRBV30, with D hard to call. The V end lost 4 bases, the J end lost 2 bases, and 11 bases lay between the germline ends. The CDR3 is 13 residues long. Germline assignment: CDR1 GTSNPN and CDR2 SVGIG (reference sequence). The CDR3 loop is CAWKDWRNYGYTF. The CDR3 coding sequence is TGTGCCTGGAAAGATTGGCGGAACTATGGCTACACCTTC.

The rearrangement uses TRBV19 and TRBJ2-1; D perhaps matches TRBD1 (6 bases). V lost 5 bases, J lost 7 bases, and 18 bases lay in between. The CDR3 spans 15 residues. Germline V gives CDR1 LNHDA, CDR2 SQIVND (reference sequence). The CDR3 nucleotides are TGTGCCAGTAGTGCGCGCACAGGGTTTGGGAATGAGCAGTTCTTC. Translated, it gives CASSARTGFGNEQFF.

This chain connects TRBV6-5 to TRBJ2-7; 7 nucleotides line up with TRBD1. Germline V lookup: CDR1 MNHEY, CDR2 SVGAGI. This CDR3 region has 15 residues. J lost 1 base, V lost 8 bases, and 11 bases had no gene match. The CDR3 region has the DNA TGTGCCAGCGGTCCCTCTTGGGGACAGTCCTACGAGCAGTACTTC. This encodes CASGPSWGQSYEQYF.

CDR3 coding DNA: TGTGCCAGCAGCTTAGGCCCCACCGGGTCGGGAGGCTACACCTTC. Translating gives CASSLGPTGSGGYTF. This chain uses TRBV7-2 with TRBJ1-2; no reliable D call. The CDR3 loop spans 15 amino acids. V was cut by 1 base and J by 8 bases, with 17 bases left in between. Per the germline V gene, CDR1 is SGHTA and CDR2 is FQGNSA.

J is TRBJ1-4 and V is TRBV5-1, with TRBD1 matching 9 bases. With 5 bases clipped from V and 8 bases from J, the junction kept 7 bases outside the gene matches. CDR1 is SGHRS, CDR2 YFSETQ, per germline. The CDR3 spans 14 residues. The CDR3 loop is CASRPGQGGEKLFF. In DNA, the CDR3 is TGCGCCAGCAGGCCGGGACAGGGAGGGGAAAAACTGTTTTTT. The variable domain in full, completed from reference TRBV5-1 and TRBJ1-4, reads KAGVTQTPRYLIKTRGQQVTLSCSPISGHRSVSWYQQTPGQGLQFLFEYFSETQRNKGNFPGRFSGRQFSNSRSEMNVSTLELGDSALYLCASRPGQGGEKLFFGSGTQLSVL.

This chain joins TRBV7-6 and TRBJ2-7; no definite D call. Germline V gene lookup returns CDR1 SGHVS and CDR2 FNYEAQ. The CDR3 totals 14 residues. V shed 4 bases and J shed 2 bases, with 12 bases lying between them. CDR3: CASSSPTETYEQYF. CDR3 bases: TGTGCCAGCAGCTCACCGACGGAGACCTACGAGCAGTACTTC.

V is TRBV7-3 and J is TRBJ2-2; D might be TRBD2 (6 bases). Looked up from germline, CDR1 is SGHTA and CDR2 is FQGTGA. Trimming cost V 5 bases and J 6 bases, with 13 bases left between them. The CDR3 length is 14 residues. For the CDR3, the DNA is TGTGCCAGCAGCCCTAGCCAGCGGGCCGGGGAGCTGTTTTTT. It encodes CASSPSQRAGELFF. Full variable domain (rest looked up from reference TRBV7-3 and TRBJ2-2): GAGVSQTPSNKVTEKGKYVELRCDPISGHTALYWYRQSLGQGPEFLIYFQGTGAADDSGLPNDRFFAVRPEGSVSTLKIQRTERGDSAVYLCASSPSQRAGELFFGEGSRLTVL.

The sample holds one count of this clone. The V call is TRBV9, the J call TRBJ2-1, with 9 bases that match TRBD1. Per germline, CDR1 SGDLS and CDR2 YYNGEE. This CDR3 contains 14 residues. V lost 4 bases, J lost 5 bases, and 4 bases stayed unmatched. CDR3 bases: TGTGCCAGCAGCCCTCGGACAGGGGACAATGAGCAGTTCTTC. Translated: CASSPRTGDNEQFF.

This chain's CDR3 is CASSGYLGTEADEQYF. CDR3 DNA sequence: TGCGCCAGCAGTGGTTACCTCGGGACAGAAGCGGACGAGCAGTACTTC. The chain combines TRBV10-2 with TRBJ2-7; 7 bases agree with TRBD1. CDR1 and CDR2 (germline): WSHSY, SAAADI. Germline trimming cut 4 bases from V and 5 bases from J; bases unmatched to any gene: 14. The CDR3 covers 16 residues.

Here the CDR3 DNA reads TGTGCCAGCACCACGGGGGACCCCCGGAACACTGAAGCTTTCTTT. It codes for CASTTGDPRNTEAFF. The V call is TRBV28, the J call TRBJ1-1, with D maybe TRBD1 (5 bases). Germline values: CDR1 MDHEN, CDR2 SYDVKM. This CDR3 is built from 15 residues. V was clipped by 7 bases and J by 1 base, with 16 bases between them.